This T cell receptor beta chain is from a study of T cell repertoires in cytomegalovirus infection. CDR3 length: 15 amino acids. Germline CDR1 is SGDLS and CDR2 is YYNGEE. V shed 0 bases and J 9 bases; nucleotides not matched to a gene: 8. TCRdb redid the calling of the reads with MiXCR, one entry per CDR3 protein. Of over 250,000 distinct CDR3 sequences in the sample, approximately 22% are singletons; the top ten hold roughly 19%. Details on this clonotype: Its antigen remains unknown.

The J gene is TRBJ2-1, the V gene TRBV9, with 8 bases that match TRBD2. The specimen was cultured PBMCs, collected from culture after CMV antigen stimulation. The clonotype originates from a human donor in good health (CMV status not recorded). Some clones in this sample may be carry-over from other donors' samples. The CDR3 region has the DNA TGTGCCAGCAGCGTAGTTATAGCGGGAAGGGGTGAGCAGTTCTTC. Its translation: CASSVVIAGRGEQFF. Using reference TRBV9 and TRBJ2-1 for the parts outside the CDR3, the full variable domain is DSGVTQTPKHLITATGQRVTLRCSPRSGDLSVYWYQQSLDQGLQFLIQYYNGEERAKGNILERFSAQQFPDLHSELNLSSLELGDSALYFCASSVVIAGRGEQFFGPGTRLTVL.